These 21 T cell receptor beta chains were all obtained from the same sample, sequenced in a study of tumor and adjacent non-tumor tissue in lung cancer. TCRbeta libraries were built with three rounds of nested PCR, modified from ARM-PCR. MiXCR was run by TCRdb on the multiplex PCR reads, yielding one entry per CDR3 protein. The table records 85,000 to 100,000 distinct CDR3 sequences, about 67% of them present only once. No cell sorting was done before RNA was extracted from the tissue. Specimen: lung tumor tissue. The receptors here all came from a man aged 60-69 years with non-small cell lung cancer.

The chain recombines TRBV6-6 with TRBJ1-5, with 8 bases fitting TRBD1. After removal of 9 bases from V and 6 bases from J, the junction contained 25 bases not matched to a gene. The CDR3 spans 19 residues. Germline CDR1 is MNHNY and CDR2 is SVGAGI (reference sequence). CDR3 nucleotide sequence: TGTGCCAGTAACCCATATATACAAATGGGACAGGAGGACGGTCAGCCCCAGCATTTT. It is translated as CASNPYIQMGQEDGQPQHF.

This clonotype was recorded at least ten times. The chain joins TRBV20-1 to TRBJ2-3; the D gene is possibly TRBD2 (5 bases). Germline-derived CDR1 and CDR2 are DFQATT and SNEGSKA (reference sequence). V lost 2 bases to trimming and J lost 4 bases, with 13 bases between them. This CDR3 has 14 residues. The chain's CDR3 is CSARKGVPPDTQYF. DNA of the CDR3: TGCAGTGCTAGAAAGGGAGTACCCCCAGATACGCAGTATTTT.

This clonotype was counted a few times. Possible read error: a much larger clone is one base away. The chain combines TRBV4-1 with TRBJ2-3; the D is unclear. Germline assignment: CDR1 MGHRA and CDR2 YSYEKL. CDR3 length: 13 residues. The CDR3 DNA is TGCGCCATCAGCAAAAACGTCCCAGATACGCAGTATTTT. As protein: CAISKNVPDTQYF.

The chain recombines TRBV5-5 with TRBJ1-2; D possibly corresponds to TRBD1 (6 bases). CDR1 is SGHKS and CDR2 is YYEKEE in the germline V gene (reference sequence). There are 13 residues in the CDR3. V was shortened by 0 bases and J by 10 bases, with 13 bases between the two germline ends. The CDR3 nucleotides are TGTGCCAGCAGCTTGGGGCCGGGGGCCGACTACACCTTC. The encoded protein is CASSLGPGADYTF.

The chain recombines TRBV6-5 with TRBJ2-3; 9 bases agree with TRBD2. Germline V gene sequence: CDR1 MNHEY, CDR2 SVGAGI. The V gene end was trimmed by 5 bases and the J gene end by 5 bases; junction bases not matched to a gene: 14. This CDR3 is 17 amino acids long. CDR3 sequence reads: CASSPGLAFRRGDTQYF. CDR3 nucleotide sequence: TGTGCCAGCAGTCCAGGACTAGCGTTCCGAAGGGGAGATACGCAGTATTTT.

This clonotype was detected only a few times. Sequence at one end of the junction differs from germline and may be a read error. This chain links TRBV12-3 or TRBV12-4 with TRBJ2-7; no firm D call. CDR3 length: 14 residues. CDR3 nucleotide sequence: TGTGCCAGCAGCTTAGGTGTAGGAAGCTACGAGCAGCACTTC. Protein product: CASSLGVGSYEQHF.

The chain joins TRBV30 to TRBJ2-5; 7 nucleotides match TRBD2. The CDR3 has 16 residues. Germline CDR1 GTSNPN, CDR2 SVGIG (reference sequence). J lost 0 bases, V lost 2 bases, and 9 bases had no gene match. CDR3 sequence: CAWSPGTIVNQETQYF. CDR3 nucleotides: TGTGCCTGGAGTCCCGGGACTATCGTGAACCAAGAGACCCAGTACTTC.

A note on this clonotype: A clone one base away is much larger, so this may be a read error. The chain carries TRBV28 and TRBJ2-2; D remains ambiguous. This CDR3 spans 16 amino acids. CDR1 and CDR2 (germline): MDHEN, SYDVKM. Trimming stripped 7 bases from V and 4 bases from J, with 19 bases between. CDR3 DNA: TGTGCCAGCAATTTGCAGGCACCGGCGGCCACCGGGGAGCTGTTTTTT. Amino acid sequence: CASNLQAPAATGELFF.

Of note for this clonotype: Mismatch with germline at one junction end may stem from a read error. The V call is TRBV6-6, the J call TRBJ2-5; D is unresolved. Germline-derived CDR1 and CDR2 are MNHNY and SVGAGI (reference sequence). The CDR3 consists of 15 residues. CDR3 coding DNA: TGTGCTAGCAGTTACTCCCACACGGGTCAAGAGACCCAGTACTTC. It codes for CASSYSHTGQETQYF.

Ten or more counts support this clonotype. CDR3 sequence (DNA): TGTGCCAGCGGCGAGACAGGGCGCACAGATACGCAGTATTTT. Translating it yields CASGETGRTDTQYF. The V gene is TRBV28, the J gene TRBJ2-3; 7 bases match TRBD1. J was trimmed by 1 base and V by 8 bases; bases with no gene match: 6. Germline assignment: CDR1 MDHEN and CDR2 SYDVKM. The CDR3 sequence is 14 residues long. Together with reference TRBV28 and TRBJ2-3, the CDR3 gives the full variable domain: DVKVTQSSRYLVKRTGEKVFLECVQDMDHENMFWYRQDPGLGLRLIYFSYDVKMKEKGDIPEGYSVSREKKERFSLILESASTNQTSMYLCASGETGRTDTQYFGPGTRLTVL.

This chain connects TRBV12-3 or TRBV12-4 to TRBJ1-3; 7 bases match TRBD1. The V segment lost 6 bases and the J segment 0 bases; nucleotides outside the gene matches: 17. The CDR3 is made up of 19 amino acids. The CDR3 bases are TGTGCCAGCAGATTGCACCCGATAAACAGGGGCGGCTCTGGAAACACCATATATTTT. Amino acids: CASRLHPINRGGSGNTIYF.

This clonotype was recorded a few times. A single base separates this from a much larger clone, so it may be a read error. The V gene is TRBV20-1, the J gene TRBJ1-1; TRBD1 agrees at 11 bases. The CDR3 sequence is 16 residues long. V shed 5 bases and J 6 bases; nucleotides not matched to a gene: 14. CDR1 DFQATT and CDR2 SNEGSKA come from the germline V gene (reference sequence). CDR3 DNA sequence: TGCAGTGCTGGGGGACAGGGGGACCATGAACACTCTGAAGCTTTCTTT. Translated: CSAGGQGDHEHSEAFF.

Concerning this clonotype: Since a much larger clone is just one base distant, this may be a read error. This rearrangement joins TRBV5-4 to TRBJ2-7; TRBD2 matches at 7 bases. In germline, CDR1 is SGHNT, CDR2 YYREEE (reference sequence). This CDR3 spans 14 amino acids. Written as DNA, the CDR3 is TGTGCCAACAGCGAGGGACTATCGGCCTACGAGCAGTACTTC. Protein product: CANSEGLSAYEQYF.

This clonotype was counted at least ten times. The CDR3 DNA is TGCGCCAGCAGAGGGGGCACGACAGGTTATACTGAAGCTTTCTTT. This codes for CASRGGTTGYTEAFF. The chain has TRBV5-1 and TRBJ1-1, with 7 bases that match TRBD1. The germline gives CDR1 SGHRS, CDR2 YFSETQ. V shed 5 bases and J 5 bases; nucleotides not matched to a gene: 12. The CDR3 loop spans 15 amino acids.

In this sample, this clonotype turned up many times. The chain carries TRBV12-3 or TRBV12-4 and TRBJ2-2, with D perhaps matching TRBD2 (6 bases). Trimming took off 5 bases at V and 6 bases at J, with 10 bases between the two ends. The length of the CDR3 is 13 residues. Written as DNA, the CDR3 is TGTGCCAGCAGTCAGGGACTCGCCGGGGAGCTGTTTTTT. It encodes CASSQGLAGELFF.

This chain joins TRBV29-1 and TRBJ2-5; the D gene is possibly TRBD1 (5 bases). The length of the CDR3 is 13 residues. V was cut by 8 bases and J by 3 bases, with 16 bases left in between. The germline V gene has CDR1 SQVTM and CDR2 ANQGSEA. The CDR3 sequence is CSLGAWGKETQYF. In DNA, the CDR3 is TGCAGCCTTGGGGCGTGGGGCAAAGAGACCCAGTACTTC.

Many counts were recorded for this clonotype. CDR3 residues: CASSFTTHTGELFF. DNA for the CDR3: TGTGCCAGCAGTTTCACCACACATACCGGGGAGCTGTTTTTT. V gene TRBV28 combines with J gene TRBJ2-2; D gene ambiguous. Trimming took 3 bases from V and 5 from J, leaving 10 bases between them. Germline CDR1 reads MDHEN; CDR2 reads SYDVKM. This CDR3 spans 14 amino acids.

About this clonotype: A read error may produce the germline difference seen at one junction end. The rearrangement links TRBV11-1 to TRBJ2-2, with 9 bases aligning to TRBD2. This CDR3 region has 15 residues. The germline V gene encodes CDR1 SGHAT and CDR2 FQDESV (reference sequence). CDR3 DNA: TGTGCCAGCAGCAATAGCGGGAGAATCGCCGGGGTGCTGTTTTTT. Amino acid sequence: CASSNSGRIAGVLFF.

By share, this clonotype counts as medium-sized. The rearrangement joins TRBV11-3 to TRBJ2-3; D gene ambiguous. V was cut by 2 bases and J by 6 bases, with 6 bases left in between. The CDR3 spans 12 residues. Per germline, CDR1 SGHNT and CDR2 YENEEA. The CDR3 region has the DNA TGTGCCAGCAGCTTAAGCCCCGATACGCAGTATTTT. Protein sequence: CASSLSPDTQYF. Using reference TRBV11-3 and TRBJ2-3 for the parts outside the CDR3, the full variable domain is EAGVVQSPRYKIIEKKQPVAFWCNPISGHNTLYWYLQNLGQGPELLIRYENEEAVDDSQLPKDRFSAERLKGVDSTLKIQPAELGDSAVYLCASSLSPDTQYFGPGTRLTVL.

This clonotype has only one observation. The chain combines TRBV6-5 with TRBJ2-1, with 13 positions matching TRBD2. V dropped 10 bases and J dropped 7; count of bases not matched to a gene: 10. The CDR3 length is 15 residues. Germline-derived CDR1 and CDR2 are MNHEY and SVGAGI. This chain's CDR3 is CANRQETSGRNEQFF. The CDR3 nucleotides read TGTGCCAACAGGCAAGAGACTAGCGGGAGGAATGAGCAGTTCTTC.

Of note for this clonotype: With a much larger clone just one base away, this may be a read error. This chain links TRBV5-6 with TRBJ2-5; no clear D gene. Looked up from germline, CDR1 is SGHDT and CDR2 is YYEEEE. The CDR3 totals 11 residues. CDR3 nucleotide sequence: TGTGTCAGCAGCTTCGGGGAGACCCAGTACTTC. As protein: CVSSFGETQYF.